The 20 T cell receptor beta chains below were found in one sample sequenced in a study of T-cell memory formation after mild COVID-19. TCRdb itself ran the 5' RACE reads through MiXCR, one entry per CDR3 protein. The top ten clones hold about an eighth of a sample with about 410,000 distinct CDR3 sequences, about 25% of them seen once. Sequenced: PBMCs or a T cell subset sorted from them (not recorded which). All receptors come from an adult woman who had mild COVID-19 (a few samples of this study predate the infection). Cell type and time point are not known.

This clonotype was seen only a few times. V is TRBV12-3 or TRBV12-4 and J is TRBJ1-2, with 8 nucleotides matching TRBD1. The CDR3 totals 15 residues. Trimming at V came to 8 bases and at J to 3 bases, leaving 11 bases not matched to a gene. The CDR3 protein is CASRLGQGGHYGYTF. The CDR3 region has the DNA TGTGCCAGCCGATTAGGACAGGGAGGTCACTATGGCTACACCTTC.

This sequence joins TRBV12-3 or TRBV12-4 and TRBJ2-2; no reliable D call. V was trimmed by 3 bases and J by 2 bases, leaving 19 bases between them. This CDR3 has 18 residues. The CDR3: CASSFRLSEEVNTGELFF. Here the CDR3 DNA reads TGTGCCAGCAGTTTTCGCCTCTCGGAAGAAGTCAACACCGGGGAGCTGTTTTTT.

The V and J genes are TRBV20-1 and TRBJ1-2; D ambiguous. The CDR3 consists of 14 residues. Germline CDR1 is DFQATT and CDR2 is SNEGSKA (reference sequence). With 0 bases removed from V and 4 bases from J, the gap between germline ends came to 12 bases. Here the CDR3 reads CSARDGNSPYGYTF. In DNA form, the CDR3 reads TGCAGTGCTAGAGATGGTAACAGTCCCTATGGCTACACCTTC.

There are a few counts of this clonotype. The CDR3 is CASSYMGPGRSYNSPLHF. CDR3 nucleotide sequence: TGTGCCAGCAGTTACATGGGGCCCGGACGGTCCTATAATTCACCCCTCCACTTT. V usage is TRBV6-5 and J usage is TRBJ1-6; the D gene is possibly TRBD1 (5 bases). This CDR3 region has 18 residues. V dropped 2 bases and J dropped 1 base, with 15 bases sitting between them. Germline assignment: CDR1 MNHEY and CDR2 SVGAGI.

This chain uses TRBV24-1 with TRBJ2-5; 11 bases line up with TRBD2. Trimming cost V 5 bases and J 5 bases; bases outside gene matches: 12. Germline V CDR1 and CDR2: KGHDR, SFDVKD. The CDR3 contains 17 residues. CDR3 nucleotides: TGTGCCACCAGTGCCTACGGACTAGCGGGCTCCCGGGAGACCCAGTACTTC. Translating it yields CATSAYGLAGSRETQYF.

CDR3 amino acids: CASSPWTSGDKQFF. CDR3 coding DNA: TGTGCCAGCAGTCCCTGGACTAGCGGGGATAAGCAGTTCTTC. The rearrangement joins TRBV6-5 to TRBJ2-1; 12 bases are a match to TRBD2. The CDR3 contains 14 residues. J gave up 11 bases and V 5 bases, and 7 bases lay outside the gene matches. In germline, CDR1 is MNHEY, CDR2 SVGAGI.

The chain recombines TRBV6-5 with TRBJ2-7; D call uncertain. The CDR3 is 16 residues long. V was cut by 2 bases and J by 0 bases, with 14 bases left in between. The germline V gene has CDR1 MNHEY and CDR2 SVGAGI. The CDR3 here is CASSYSFVPGSYEQYF. As DNA, the CDR3 is TGTGCCAGCAGTTACAGCTTCGTTCCGGGCTCCTACGAGCAGTACTTC.

At least ten counts were recorded for this clonotype. This chain joins TRBV5-1 and TRBJ2-1; TRBD2 agrees at 7 bases. There are 16 residues in the CDR3. Germline lookup yields CDR1 SGHRS and CDR2 YFSETQ. V lost 0 bases to trimming and J lost 0 bases; unmatched junction nucleotides: 3. The CDR3 spells CASSLAGGSSYNEQFF. CDR3 DNA: TGCGCCAGCAGCTTGGCCGGGGGGAGCTCCTACAATGAGCAGTTCTTC.

This clonotype showed up just once. CDR3 residues: CASSPPTGPYGYTF. CDR3 sequence (DNA): TGTGCCAGCTCACCCCCGACAGGGCCGTATGGCTACACCTTC. V is TRBV18 and J is TRBJ1-2; 7 nucleotides align to TRBD1. The CDR3 covers 14 residues. CDR1 KGHSH and CDR2 LQKENI come from the germline V gene. The J segment lost 5 bases and the V segment lost 3 bases, leaving 6 bases of the junction unmatched.

In its sample, this clonotype was seen a few times. The chain is built from TRBV20-1 and TRBJ1-2; D remains ambiguous. The CDR3 is made up of 14 amino acids. V was cut by 3 bases and J by 0 bases, with 11 bases left in between. The germline V gene encodes CDR1 DFQATT and CDR2 SNEGSKA (reference sequence). CDR3 DNA: TGCAGTGCTAGTGGAGGAGAAGCTAACTATGGCTACACCTTC. This encodes CSASGGEANYGYTF.

The sample holds a few counts of this clonotype. In DNA, the CDR3 is TGCAGTGCTAGAGTTCAGGACTACATGTACGAGCAGTACTTC. As protein: CSARVQDYMYEQYF. The J gene is TRBJ2-7, the V gene TRBV20-1; TRBD2 might be the D (6 bases). Looked up from germline, CDR1 is DFQATT and CDR2 is SNEGSKA (reference sequence). Trimming removed 1 base from V and 4 bases from J, with 14 bases in between. The CDR3 sequence is 14 residues long.

This chain connects TRBV7-9 to TRBJ2-7; the D is unclear. V was cut by 5 bases and J by 3 bases, with 17 bases left in between. The CDR3 has 15 residues. From germline, CDR1 is SEHNR and CDR2 FQNEAQ (reference sequence). Here the CDR3 reads CASSLDGSWDYEQYF. CDR3 nucleotide sequence: TGTGCCAGCAGCCTTGATGGCAGTTGGGACTACGAGCAGTACTTC.

This CDR3 is CATQDDGVQFF. For the CDR3, the DNA is TGTGCCACCCAGGACGATGGAGTGCAGTTCTTC. V is TRBV19 and J is TRBJ2-1; D gene uncertain. Germline loops: CDR1 LNHDA, CDR2 SQIVND (reference sequence). The CDR3 length is 11 residues. Trimming removed 10 bases from V and 12 bases from J, with 16 bases in between.

The V gene is TRBV20-1, the J gene TRBJ2-1; 7 nucleotides align to TRBD2. CDR3 length: 18 amino acids. The J segment lost 0 bases and the V segment lost 2 bases, leaving 13 bases of the junction unmatched. The germline V gene encodes CDR1 DFQATT and CDR2 SNEGSKA (reference sequence). CDR3 protein: CSARTVSRGGGSYNEQFF. The CDR3 DNA reads as TGCAGTGCTAGAACTGTTTCGCGCGGCGGGGGCTCCTACAATGAGCAGTTCTTC.

This clonotype came up many times. The DNA for the CDR3 is TGTGCCAGCAGCCCCACAGATACGCAGTATTTT. This encodes CASSPTDTQYF. The chain has TRBV12-3 or TRBV12-4 and TRBJ2-3; D uncertain. Deletions cut 6 bases from V and 2 bases from J, with 3 bases between. CDR3 length equals 11 residues.

This clonotype came up a few times. The chain combines TRBV20-1 with TRBJ1-1; 8 positions agree with TRBD1. The CDR3 loop spans 15 amino acids. The junction had 9 bases not matched to a gene; V was cut back by 4 bases and J by 2 bases. Germline V CDR1 and CDR2: DFQATT, SNEGSKA (reference sequence). In nucleotides, the CDR3 is TGCAGTGCTAAAGTCCAGGGGGCCTATAACACTGAAGCTTTCTTT. Its translation is CSAKVQGAYNTEAFF.

This sequence joins TRBV4-3 and TRBJ1-5; D is unclear. This CDR3 contains 13 residues. The V end was cut by 1 base, the J end by 7 bases, with 8 bases between. Germline lookup yields CDR1 LGHNA and CDR2 YSLEER. The CDR3 sequence is CASSQGAEQPQHF. The CDR3 nucleotides read TGCGCCAGCAGCCAAGGGGCGGAACAGCCCCAGCATTTT.

This clonotype was seen only a few times. V is TRBV7-8 and J is TRBJ2-5, with D possibly being TRBD2 (6 bases). The CDR3 has 15 residues. The germline gives CDR1 SGHVS, CDR2 FQNEAQ. Trimming shortened V by 1 base and J by 3 bases, and 12 bases separated the two germline ends. The CDR3 loop reads CASSLDRLDKETQYF. The CDR3 DNA reads as TGTGCCAGCAGCTTAGATAGACTAGACAAAGAGACCCAGTACTTC. Supplemented by reference TRBV7-8 and TRBJ2-5, the full variable domain reads GAGVSQSPRYKVAKRGQDVALRCDPISGHVSLFWYQQALGQGPEFLTYFQNEAQLDKSGLPSDRFFAERPEGSVSTLKIQRTQQEDSAVYLCASSLDRLDKETQYFGPGTRLLVL.

This clonotype has just a few counts. V usage is TRBV20-1 and J usage is TRBJ1-2; 8 bases align to TRBD1. The V gene's germline CDR1 is DFQATT and CDR2 SNEGSKA (reference sequence). The V segment lost 5 bases and the J segment 3 bases; nucleotides outside the gene matches: 8. The CDR3 totals 14 residues. The CDR3 DNA follows: TGCAGTGCTCCCGGGGGACAGGCATACTATGGCTACACCTTC. Its translation is CSAPGGQAYYGYTF.

The CDR3 DNA is TGTGCCAGCAGGGGGGCAGGGCACAATGAGCAGTTCTTC. It is translated as CASRGAGHNEQFF. J is TRBJ2-1 and V is TRBV6-5, with a possible D match to TRBD1 (6 bases). This CDR3 is 13 amino acids long. Per germline, CDR1 MNHEY and CDR2 SVGAGI. Between the trimmed V and J ends, which lost 6 bases and 5 bases, there was a span of 11 bases.